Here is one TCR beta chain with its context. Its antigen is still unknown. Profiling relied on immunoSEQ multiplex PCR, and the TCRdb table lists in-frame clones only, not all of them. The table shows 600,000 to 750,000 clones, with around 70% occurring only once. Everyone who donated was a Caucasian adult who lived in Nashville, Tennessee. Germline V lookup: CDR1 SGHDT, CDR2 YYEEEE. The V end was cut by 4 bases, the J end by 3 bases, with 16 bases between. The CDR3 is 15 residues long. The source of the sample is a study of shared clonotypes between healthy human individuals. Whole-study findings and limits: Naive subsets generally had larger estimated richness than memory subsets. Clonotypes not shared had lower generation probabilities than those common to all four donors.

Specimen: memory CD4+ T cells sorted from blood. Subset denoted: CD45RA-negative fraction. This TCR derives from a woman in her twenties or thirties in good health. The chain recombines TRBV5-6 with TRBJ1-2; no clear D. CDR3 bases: TGTGCCAGCAGCCCTTTGGGGTCGAGTGACTATGGCTACACCTTC. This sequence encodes CASSPLGSSDYGYTF.